The clone carrying this TCR beta chain was picked up a small number of times. The sample is drawn from a study of blood T cell repertoires in COVID-19. At the level of the study: Samples came from the United States, Italy and Spain, spanning acute and convalescent COVID-19. T cells, B-cell-depleted T cells, or PBMCs provided the cDNA or gDNA that served as material.

In the authors' methods: Reference gene primer amplification gave estimated nucleated cell counts. Here immunoSEQ multiplex PCR was the method, and the copy in TCRdb shows in-frame clones only, minus some. D and trimming were read from the DNA, whereas the V and J calls and clone size are those reported in that table. The profile shows 380,000 or so clones, approximately 80% of them singletons. Germline values: CDR1 SGHAT, CDR2 FQNNGV. The CDR3 contains 14 residues. V was cut by 1 base and J by 8 bases, with 14 bases left in between. The sample was peripheral blood. The V call is TRBV11-2, the J call TRBJ1-1; D gene ambiguous. The clonotype comes from a human donor with acute or convalescent COVID-19. The donor label of this sample is uncertain. This CDR3 reads CASSLGLMAEEAFF. The CDR3 nucleotides read TGTGCCAGCAGCTTAGGACTGATGGCAGAAGAAGCTTTCTTT. The full variable domain, in which reference TRBV11-2 and TRBJ1-1 provide the parts outside the CDR3, is EAGVAQSPRYKIIEKRQSVAFWCNPISGHATLYWYQQILGQGPKLLIQFQNNGVVDDSQLPKDRFSAERLKGVDSTLKIQPAKLEDSAVYLCASSLGLMAEEAFFGQGTRLTVV.